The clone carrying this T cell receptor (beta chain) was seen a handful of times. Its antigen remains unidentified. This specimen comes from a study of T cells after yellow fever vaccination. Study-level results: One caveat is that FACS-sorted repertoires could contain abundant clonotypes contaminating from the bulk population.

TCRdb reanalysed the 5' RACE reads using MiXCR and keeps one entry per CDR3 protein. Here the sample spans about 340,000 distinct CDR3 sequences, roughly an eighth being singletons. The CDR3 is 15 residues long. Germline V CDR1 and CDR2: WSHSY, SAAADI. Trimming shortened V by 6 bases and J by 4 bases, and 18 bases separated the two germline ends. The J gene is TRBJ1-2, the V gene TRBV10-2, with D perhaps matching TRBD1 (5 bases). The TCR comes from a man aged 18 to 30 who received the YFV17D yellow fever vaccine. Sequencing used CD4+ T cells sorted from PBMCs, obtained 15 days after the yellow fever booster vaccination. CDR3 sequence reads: CASSLDRSSIYGYTF. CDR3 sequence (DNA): TGCGCCAGCAGCTTAGACAGATCGAGCATCTATGGCTACACCTTC.